The entry that follows covers one TCR beta chain sequence. This clone was observed a handful of times. Which antigen it targets is not known. Base qualities are not provided; no much larger clone lies one nucleotide away. The collaborating institutions used their own protocols to collect whole blood in K2EDTA tubes. For TCRbeta analysis, collaborators shipped samples in one of three forms: frozen whole blood, isolated PBMCs, or DNA extracted from either of those sample types. This specimen comes from a study of blood T cell repertoires in COVID-19 (TCRdb year 2020). In the study overall: Samples from collaborators originated in the United States, Italy and Spain and spanned both the acute and convalescent phases of COVID-19. HLA class I and class II types, where available, came from metadata supplied by the sample provider rather than from assay-based typing. The samples were drawn from two sources: the first 160 participants of the ongoing ImmuneRACE study, and 950 to 1,500 subjects contributed by 6 global collaborators. The material from the prospective study consisted of cDNA or gDNA derived from T cells, B-cell-depleted T cells, or PBMCs. Subjects who had been exposed to COVID-19, were actively infected with it, or had recovered from it provided the deeply sampled blood TCRbeta repertoires that made up the dataset. A de-identified subject ID, COVID-19 status, age in years and sex were almost always included in the sample metadata. The repertoires were released in a freely available public database meant as a resource for research on the immune response to SARS-CoV-2. What the work shows at the level of the full study, not this receptor alone: How much clinical and demographic metadata was included differed by source and by participant, and the metadata was provided uncurated.

Taken from the germline V gene, the CDR1 and CDR2 loops are MNHNS and SASEGT. CDR3 length: 14 amino acids, cysteine to phenylalanine. The entry retains the CDR3 DNA only, 42 bases that are in frame from base 1. Germline trimming: 1 base from V, 4 bases from J; junction bases outside gene matches: 1. TCRbeta CDR3 regions were amplified from genomic DNA by means of the immunoSEQ Assay, a bias-controlled multiplex PCR. As for how the authors treated the data: The number of nucleated cells in each sample was estimated by amplification of reference gene primers within the assay. To quantify the absolute abundance of each unique TCRbeta CDR3 rearrangement, sequence reads were collapsed and filtered. For each sample, productive Simpson clonality was calculated as the square root of Simpson's diversity index over productive rearrangements. As stored in TCRdb, this immuneACCESS dataset retains in-frame rearrangements with V and J assigned. A fraction of the clones does not appear; measured against another copy, unresolved V genes explain less than half of the discrepancy, and the remainder lacks a known reason. V, J and clone size are taken as reported in that table, and D and trimming were inferred from the DNA itself. Present in this sample are about 60,000 clones, around 84% of which were seen just once. The ten biggest clones cover more than 9% of the sample.

The chain links TRBV6-1 with TRBJ2-5; a stretch of 9 junction bases matches TRBD2. The clonotype was recovered from a human donor in a cohort sampled during active COVID-19. Sequenced: peripheral blood. The CDR3 reads CASSEGGGAETQYF. Here is the DNA: TGTGCCAGCAGTGAAGGCGGGGGGGCAGAGACCCAGTACTTC.